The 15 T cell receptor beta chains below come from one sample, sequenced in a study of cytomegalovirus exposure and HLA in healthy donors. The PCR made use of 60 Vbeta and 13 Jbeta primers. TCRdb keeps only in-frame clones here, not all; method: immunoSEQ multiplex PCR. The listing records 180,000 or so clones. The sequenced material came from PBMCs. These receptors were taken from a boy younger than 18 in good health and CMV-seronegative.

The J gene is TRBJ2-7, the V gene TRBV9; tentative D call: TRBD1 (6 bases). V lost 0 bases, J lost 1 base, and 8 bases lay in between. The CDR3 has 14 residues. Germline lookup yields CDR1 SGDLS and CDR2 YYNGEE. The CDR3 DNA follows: TGTGCCAGCAGCGTAGACACAGGGTCCTACGAGCAGTACTTC. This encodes CASSVDTGSYEQYF.

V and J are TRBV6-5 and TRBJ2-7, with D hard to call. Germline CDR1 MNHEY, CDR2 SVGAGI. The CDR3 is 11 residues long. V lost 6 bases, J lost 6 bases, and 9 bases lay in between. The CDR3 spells CASRLSGEQYF. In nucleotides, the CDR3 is TGTGCCAGCAGACTATCGGGCGAGCAGTACTTC.

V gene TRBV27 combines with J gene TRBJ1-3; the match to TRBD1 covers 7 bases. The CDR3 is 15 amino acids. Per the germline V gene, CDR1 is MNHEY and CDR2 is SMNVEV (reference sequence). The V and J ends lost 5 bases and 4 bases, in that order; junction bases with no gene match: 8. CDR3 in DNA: TGTGCCAGCAGTCCAAGGGGGCCTGTCGGAAACACCATATATTTT. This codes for CASSPRGPVGNTIYF.

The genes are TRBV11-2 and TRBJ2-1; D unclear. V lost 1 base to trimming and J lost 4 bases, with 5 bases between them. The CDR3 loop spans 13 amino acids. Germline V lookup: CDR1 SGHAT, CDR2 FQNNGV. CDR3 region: CASSLGPYNEQFF. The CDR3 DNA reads TGTGCCAGCAGCTTAGGGCCTTACAATGAGCAGTTCTTC.

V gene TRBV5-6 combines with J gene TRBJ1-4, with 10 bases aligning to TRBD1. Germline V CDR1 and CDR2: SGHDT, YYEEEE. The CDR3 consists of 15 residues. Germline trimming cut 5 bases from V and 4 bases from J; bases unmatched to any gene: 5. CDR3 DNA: TGTGCCAGCAGGGGGACAGGGGCCATTAATGAAAAACTGTTTTTT. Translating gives CASRGTGAINEKLFF. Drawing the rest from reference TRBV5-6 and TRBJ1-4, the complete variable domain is DAGVTQSPTHLIKTRGQQVTLRCSPKSGHDTVSWYQQALGQGPQFIFQYYEEEERQRGNFPDRFSGHQFPNYSSELNVNALLLGDSALYLCASRGTGAINEKLFFGSGTQLSVL.

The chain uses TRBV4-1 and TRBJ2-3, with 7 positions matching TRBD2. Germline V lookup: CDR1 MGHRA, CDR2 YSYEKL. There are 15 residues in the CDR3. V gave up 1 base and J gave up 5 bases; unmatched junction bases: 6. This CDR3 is CASSQGLAAIDTQYF. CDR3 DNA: TGCGCCAGCAGCCAAGGGCTAGCGGCGATAGATACGCAGTATTTT.

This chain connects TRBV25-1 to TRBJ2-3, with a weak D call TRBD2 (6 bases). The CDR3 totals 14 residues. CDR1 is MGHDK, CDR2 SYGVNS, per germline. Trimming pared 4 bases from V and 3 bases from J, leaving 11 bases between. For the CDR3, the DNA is TGTGCCAGCAGTGGGGGGACTGGAACAGATACGCAGTATTTT. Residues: CASSGGTGTDTQYF. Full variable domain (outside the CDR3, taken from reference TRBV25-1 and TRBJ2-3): EADIYQTPRYLVIGTGKKITLECSQTMGHDKMYWYQQDPGMELHLIHYSYGVNSTEKGDLSSESTVSRIRTEHFPLTLESARPSHTSQYLCASSGGTGTDTQYFGPGTRLTVL.

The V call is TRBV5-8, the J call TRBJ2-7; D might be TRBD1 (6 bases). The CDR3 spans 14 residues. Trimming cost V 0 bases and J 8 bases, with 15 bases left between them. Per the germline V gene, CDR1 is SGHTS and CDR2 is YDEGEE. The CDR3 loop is CASSLGTDASQQYF. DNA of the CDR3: TGTGCCAGCAGCTTGGGGACAGACGCTTCTCAGCAGTACTTC. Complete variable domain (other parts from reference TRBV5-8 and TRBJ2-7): EAGVTQSPTHLIKTRGQQATLRCSPISGHTSVYWYQQALGLGLQFLLWYDEGEERNRGNFPPRFSGRQFPNYSSELNVNALELEDSALYLCASSLGTDASQQYFGPGTRLTVT.

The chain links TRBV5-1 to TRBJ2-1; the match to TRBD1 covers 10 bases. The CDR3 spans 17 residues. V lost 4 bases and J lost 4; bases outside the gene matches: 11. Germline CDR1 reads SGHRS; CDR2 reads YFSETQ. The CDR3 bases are TGCGCCAGCAGCCGAGAATCCGGGACAGGGGTATACAATGAGCAGTTCTTC. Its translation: CASSRESGTGVYNEQFF.

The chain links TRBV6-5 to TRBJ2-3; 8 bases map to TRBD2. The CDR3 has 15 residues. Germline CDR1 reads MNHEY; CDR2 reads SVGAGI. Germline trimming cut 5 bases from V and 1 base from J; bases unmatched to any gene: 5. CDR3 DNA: TGTGCCAGCAGTCCCCGGACTAGCCGCACAGATACGCAGTATTTT. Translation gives CASSPRTSRTDTQYF.

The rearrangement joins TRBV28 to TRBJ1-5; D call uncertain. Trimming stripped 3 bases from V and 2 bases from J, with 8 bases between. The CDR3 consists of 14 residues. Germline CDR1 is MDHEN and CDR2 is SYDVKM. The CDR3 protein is CASSFGFGNQPQHF. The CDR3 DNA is TGTGCCAGCAGTTTCGGGTTCGGCAATCAGCCCCAGCATTTT.

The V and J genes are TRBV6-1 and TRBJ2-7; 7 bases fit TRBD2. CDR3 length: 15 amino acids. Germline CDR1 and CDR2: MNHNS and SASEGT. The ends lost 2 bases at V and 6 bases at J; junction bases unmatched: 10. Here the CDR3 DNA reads TGTGCCAGCAGTGAAAGAGCGGGGACCTCTGCCGAGCAGTACTTC. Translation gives CASSERAGTSAEQYF.

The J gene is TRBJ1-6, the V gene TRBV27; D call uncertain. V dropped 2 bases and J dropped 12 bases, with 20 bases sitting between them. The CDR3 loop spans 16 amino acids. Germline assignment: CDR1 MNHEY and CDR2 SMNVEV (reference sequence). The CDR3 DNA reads TGTGCCAGCAGTTTAGTGGTCGGCAGGACTTCTCAACCCCTCCACTTT. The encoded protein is CASSLVVGRTSQPLHF.

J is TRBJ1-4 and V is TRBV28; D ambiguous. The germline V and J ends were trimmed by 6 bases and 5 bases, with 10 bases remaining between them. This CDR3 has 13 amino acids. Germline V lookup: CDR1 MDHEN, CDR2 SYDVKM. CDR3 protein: CASRGGGNEKLFF. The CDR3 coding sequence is TGTGCCAGCAGAGGTGGAGGGAATGAAAAACTGTTTTTT.

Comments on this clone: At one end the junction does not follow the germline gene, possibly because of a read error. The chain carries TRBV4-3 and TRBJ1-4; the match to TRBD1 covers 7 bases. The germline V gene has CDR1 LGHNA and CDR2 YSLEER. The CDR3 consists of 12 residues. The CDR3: CASSQDRRGRIF. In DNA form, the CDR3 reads TGCGCCAGCAGCCAAGATAGGAGGGGGCGGATATTT.